This TCR beta chain was profiled in a study of blood T cell repertoires in COVID-19. Study summary: Specimens from acute and convalescent COVID-19 originated in the United States, Italy and Spain. The analysed material was cDNA or gDNA that came from T cells, B-cell-depleted T cells, or PBMCs.

In the original processing: Reference gene primer amplification gave nucleated cell count estimates. Profiling relied on immunoSEQ multiplex PCR, and the TCRdb table lists in-frame clones only, not all of them. V, J and clone size are taken as reported in that table, and D and trimming were inferred from the DNA itself. The sample consists of roughly 98,000 clones, about 81% of them appearing once. This clone was recorded once. This clonotype originated in a human donor in a cohort sampled during active COVID-19. The sequenced material came from peripheral blood.

CDR3 nucleotides: TGTGCCAGCAGCTTGGCGAGGGGGCTCGGCCGGACTAATGAAAAACTGTTTTTT. Its translation is CASSLARGLGRTNEKLFF. The chain has TRBV5-6 and TRBJ1-4, with TRBD1 matching 7 bases. Trimming removed 0 bases from V and 2 bases from J; junction bases left unmatched: 10. CDR1 is SGHDT and CDR2 is YYEEEE in the germline V gene. The CDR3 is 18 amino acids.